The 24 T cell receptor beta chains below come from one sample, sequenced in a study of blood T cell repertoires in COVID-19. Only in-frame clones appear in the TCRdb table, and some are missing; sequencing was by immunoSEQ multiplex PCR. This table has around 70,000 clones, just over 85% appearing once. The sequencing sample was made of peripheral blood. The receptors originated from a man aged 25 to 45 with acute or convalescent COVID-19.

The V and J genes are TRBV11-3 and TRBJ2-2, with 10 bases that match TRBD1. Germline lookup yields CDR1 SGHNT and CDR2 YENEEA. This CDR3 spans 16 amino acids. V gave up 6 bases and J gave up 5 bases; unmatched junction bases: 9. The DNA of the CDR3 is TGTGCCAGCAGTTATCGACAGGGGGCAAGAACCGGGGAGCTGTTTTTT. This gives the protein CASSYRQGARTGELFF.

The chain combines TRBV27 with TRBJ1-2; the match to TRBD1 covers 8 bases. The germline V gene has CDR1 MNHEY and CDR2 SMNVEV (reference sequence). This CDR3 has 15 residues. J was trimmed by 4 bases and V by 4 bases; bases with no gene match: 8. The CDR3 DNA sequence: TGTGCCAGCAGTTCCCCCGGACAGGGTATCTATGGCTACACCTTC. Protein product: CASSSPGQGIYGYTF.

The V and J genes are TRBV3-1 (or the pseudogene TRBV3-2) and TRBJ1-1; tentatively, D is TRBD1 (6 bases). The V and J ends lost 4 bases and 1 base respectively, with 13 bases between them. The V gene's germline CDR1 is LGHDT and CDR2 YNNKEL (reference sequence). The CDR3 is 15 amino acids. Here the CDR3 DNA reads TGTGCCAGCAGCCCAACTCTGGACAGGAACACTGAAGCTTTCTTT. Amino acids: CASSPTLDRNTEAFF.

The CDR3 reads CASNLEVSYEQYF. CDR3 nucleotides: TGTGCCAGCAACCTTGAGGTATCCTACGAGCAGTACTTC. The gene calls are TRBV2 and TRBJ2-7, with no clear D. Germline V gene lookup returns CDR1 SNHLY and CDR2 FYNNEI. This CDR3 is 13 amino acids long. Trimming left V 7 bases short and J 1 base short, with 11 bases between.

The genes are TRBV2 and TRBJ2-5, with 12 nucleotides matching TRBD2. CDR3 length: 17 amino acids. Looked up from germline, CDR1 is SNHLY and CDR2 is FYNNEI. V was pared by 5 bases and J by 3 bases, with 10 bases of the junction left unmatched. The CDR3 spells CASSQPGLAGLKETQYF. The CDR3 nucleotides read TGTGCCAGCAGTCAACCAGGACTAGCGGGACTCAAAGAGACCCAGTACTTC.

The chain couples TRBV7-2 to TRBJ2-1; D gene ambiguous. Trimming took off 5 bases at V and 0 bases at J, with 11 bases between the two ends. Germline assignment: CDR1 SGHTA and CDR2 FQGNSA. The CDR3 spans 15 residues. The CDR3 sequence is CASSVSPSSYNEQFF. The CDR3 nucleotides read TGTGCCAGCAGCGTAAGTCCGAGCTCCTACAATGAGCAGTTCTTC.

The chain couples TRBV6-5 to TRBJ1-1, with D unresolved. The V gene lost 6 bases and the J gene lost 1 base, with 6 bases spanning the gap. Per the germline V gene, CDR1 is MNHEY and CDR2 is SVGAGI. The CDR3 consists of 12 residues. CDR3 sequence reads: CASRQENTEAFF. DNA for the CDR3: TGTGCCAGCAGGCAGGAGAACACTGAAGCTTTCTTT.

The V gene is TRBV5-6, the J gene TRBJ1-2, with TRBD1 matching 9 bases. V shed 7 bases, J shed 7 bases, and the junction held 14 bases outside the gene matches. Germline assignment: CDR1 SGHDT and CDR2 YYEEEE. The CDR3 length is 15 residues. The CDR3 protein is CASRRVEQGAGGYTF. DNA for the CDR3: TGTGCCAGCCGTCGGGTCGAACAGGGGGCCGGTGGCTACACCTTC. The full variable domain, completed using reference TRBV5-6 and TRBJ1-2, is DAGVTQSPTHLIKTRGQQVTLRCSPKSGHDTVSWYQQALGQGPQFIFQYYEEEERQRGNFPDRFSGHQFPNYSSELNVNALLLGDSALYLCASRRVEQGAGGYTFGSGTRLTVV.

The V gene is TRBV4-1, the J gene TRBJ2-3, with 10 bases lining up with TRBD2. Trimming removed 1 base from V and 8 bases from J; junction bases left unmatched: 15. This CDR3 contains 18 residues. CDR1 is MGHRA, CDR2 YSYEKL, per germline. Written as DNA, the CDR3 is TGCGCCAGCAGCCAAGTCGAGGGACTAGCGCTCAATAGGGCTACGCAGTATTTT. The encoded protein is CASSQVEGLALNRATQYF.

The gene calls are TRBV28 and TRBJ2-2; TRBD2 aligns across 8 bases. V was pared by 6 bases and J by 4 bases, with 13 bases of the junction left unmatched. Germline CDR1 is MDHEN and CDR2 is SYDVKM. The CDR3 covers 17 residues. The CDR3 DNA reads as TGTGCCAGCAGCAGAGCCCCGGGACTAGAGATCACCGGGGAGCTGTTTTTT. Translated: CASSRAPGLEITGELFF. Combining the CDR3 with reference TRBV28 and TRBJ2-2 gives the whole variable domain DVKVTQSSRYLVKRTGEKVFLECVQDMDHENMFWYRQDPGLGLRLIYFSYDVKMKEKGDIPEGYSVSREKKERFSLILESASTNQTSMYLCASSRAPGLEITGELFFGEGSRLTVL.

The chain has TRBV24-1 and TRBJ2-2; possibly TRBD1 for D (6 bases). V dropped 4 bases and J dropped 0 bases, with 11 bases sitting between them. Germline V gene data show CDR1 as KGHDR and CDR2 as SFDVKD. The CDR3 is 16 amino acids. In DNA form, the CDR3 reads TGTGCCACCAGTGACCGACAGGTGACGAACACCGGGGAGCTGTTTTTT. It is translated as CATSDRQVTNTGELFF.

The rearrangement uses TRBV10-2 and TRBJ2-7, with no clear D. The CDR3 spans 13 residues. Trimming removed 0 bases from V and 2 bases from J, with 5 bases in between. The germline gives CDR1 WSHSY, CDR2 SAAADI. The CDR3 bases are TGCGCCAGCAGTGAGTCACCTACCTACGAGCAGTACTTC. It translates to CASSESPTYEQYF.

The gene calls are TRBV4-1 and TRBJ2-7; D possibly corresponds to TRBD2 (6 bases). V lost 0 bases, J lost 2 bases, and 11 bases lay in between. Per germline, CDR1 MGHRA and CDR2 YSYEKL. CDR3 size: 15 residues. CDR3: CASSQEIGEAYEQYF. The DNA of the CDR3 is TGCGCCAGCAGCCAAGAGATAGGGGAGGCCTACGAGCAGTACTTC.

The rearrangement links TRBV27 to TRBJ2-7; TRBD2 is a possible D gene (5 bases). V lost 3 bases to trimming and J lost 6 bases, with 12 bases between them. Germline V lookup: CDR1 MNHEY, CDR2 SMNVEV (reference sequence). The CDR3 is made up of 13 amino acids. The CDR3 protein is CASSFSMTTEQYF. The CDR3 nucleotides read TGTGCCAGCAGTTTCTCGATGACTACCGAGCAGTACTTC.

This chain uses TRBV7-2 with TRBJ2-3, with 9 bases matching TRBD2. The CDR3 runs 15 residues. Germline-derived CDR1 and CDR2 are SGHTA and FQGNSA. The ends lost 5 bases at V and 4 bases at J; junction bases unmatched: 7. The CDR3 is CASSPVAGAPDTQYF. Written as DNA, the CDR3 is TGTGCCAGCAGCCCAGTAGCGGGAGCTCCAGATACGCAGTATTTT. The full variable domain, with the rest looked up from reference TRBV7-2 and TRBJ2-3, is GAGVSQSPSNKVTEKGKDVELRCDPISGHTALYWYRQSLGQGLEFLIYFQGNSAPDKSGLPSDRFSAERTGGSVSTLTIQRTQQEDSAVYLCASSPVAGAPDTQYFGPGTRLTVL.

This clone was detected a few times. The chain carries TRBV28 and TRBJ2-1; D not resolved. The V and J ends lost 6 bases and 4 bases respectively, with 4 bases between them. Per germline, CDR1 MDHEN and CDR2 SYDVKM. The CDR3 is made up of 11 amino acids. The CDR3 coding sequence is TGTGCCAGCAGACTATACAATGAGCAGTTCTTC. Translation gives CASRLYNEQFF.

The CDR3 region has the DNA TGTGCCAGCAGCGTAGGACGGGGTAGCTCCTACGAGCAGTACTTC. As protein: CASSVGRGSSYEQYF. The chain combines TRBV9 with TRBJ2-7; D is perhaps TRBD2 (5 bases). CDR3 length: 15 amino acids. With 0 bases removed from V and 0 bases from J, the gap between germline ends came to 10 bases. In germline, CDR1 is SGDLS, CDR2 YYNGEE.

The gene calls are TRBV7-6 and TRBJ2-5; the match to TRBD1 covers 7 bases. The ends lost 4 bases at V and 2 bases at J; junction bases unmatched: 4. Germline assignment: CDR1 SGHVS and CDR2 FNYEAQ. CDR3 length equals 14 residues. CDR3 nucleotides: TGTGCCAGCAGCTCGGGACAGTTACAAGAGACCCAGTACTTC. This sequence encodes CASSSGQLQETQYF.

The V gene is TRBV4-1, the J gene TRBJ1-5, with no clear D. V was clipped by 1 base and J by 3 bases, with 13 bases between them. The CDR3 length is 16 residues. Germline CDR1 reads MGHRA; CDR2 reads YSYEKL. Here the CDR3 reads CASSQVSGLLNQPQHF. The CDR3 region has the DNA TGCGCCAGCAGCCAAGTCTCGGGATTACTCAATCAGCCCCAGCATTTT.

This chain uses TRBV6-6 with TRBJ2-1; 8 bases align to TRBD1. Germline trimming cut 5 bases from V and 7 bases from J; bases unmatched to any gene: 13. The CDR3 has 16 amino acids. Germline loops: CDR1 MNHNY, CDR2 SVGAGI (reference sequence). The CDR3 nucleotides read TGTGCCAGCAGTCAACCCTATACGGACAGGGCAAATGAGCAGTTCTTC. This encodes CASSQPYTDRANEQFF.

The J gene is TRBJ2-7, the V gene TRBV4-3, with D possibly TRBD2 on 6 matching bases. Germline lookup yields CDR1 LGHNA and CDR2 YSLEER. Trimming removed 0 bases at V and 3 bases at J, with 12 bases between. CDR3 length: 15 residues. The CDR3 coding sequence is TGCGCCAGCAGCCAAGATCTCGGGGGTGGCTACGAGCAGTACTTC. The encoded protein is CASSQDLGGGYEQYF.

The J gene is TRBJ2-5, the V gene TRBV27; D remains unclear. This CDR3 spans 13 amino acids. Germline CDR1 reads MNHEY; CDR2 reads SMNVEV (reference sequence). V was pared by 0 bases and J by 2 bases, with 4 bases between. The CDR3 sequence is CASSLSEQETQYF. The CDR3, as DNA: TGTGCCAGCAGTTTATCGGAGCAAGAGACCCAGTACTTC.

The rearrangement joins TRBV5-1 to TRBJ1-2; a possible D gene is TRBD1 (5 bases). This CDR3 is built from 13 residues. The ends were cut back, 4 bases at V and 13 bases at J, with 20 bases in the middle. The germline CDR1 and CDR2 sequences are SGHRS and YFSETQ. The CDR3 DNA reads TGCGCCAGCAGCGCCGGATACGGGGGTCCTCTCACCTTC. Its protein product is CASSAGYGGPLTF.

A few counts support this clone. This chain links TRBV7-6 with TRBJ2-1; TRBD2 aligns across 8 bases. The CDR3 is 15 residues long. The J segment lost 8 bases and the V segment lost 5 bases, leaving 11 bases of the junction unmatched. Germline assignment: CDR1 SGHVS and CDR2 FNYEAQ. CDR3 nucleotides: TGTGCCAGCAGCGATCAAGCGGGAGTTTCGCATGAGCAGTTCTTC. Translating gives CASSDQAGVSHEQFF.